A selection of T cell receptor beta chains follows, all from one sample in a study of type 1 regulatory T cells. No cognate antigen is known for these TCRs. TCRdb recomputed calls from the reads with MiXCR, one row per CDR3 protein. The sample holds around 65,000 distinct CDR3 sequences, about 50% seen once. Sequences were obtained from cultured non-Tr1 T cells, either the whole culture or a sorted T cell fraction (not recorded which). These receptors all come from a human donor in good health. The CDR3 runs from the conserved cysteine through the conserved F or W. Fields, in order: CDR3 protein, CDR3 DNA, V gene, CDR3 length, D gene, clone size, J gene. A D gene is named only where the DNA matches it firmly. Size values are once, few and many counts, or a class for expanded clones, and some rows have none.

cdr3_aa: CASTSGQGALNTEAFF; cdr3_nt: TGTGCCAGCACCTCCGGACAGGGGGCGTTGAACACTGAAGCTTTCTTT; v_call: TRBV6-2/TRBV6-3; cdr3_length: 16; d_call: TRBD1; clone_size: few; j_call: TRBJ1-1
cdr3_aa: CSASTGDNQPQHF; cdr3_nt: TGCAGTGCTAGTACGGGAGACAATCAGCCCCAGCATTTT; v_call: TRBV20-1; cdr3_length: 13; d_call: NA; clone_size: NA; j_call: TRBJ1-5
cdr3_aa: CASSVTTGTSNTGELFF; cdr3_nt: TGCGCCAGCAGCGTAACTACCGGGACATCGAACACCGGGGAGCTGTTTTTT; v_call: TRBV5-1; cdr3_length: 17; d_call: NA; clone_size: few; j_call: TRBJ2-2
cdr3_aa: CASSSRGEANYGYTF; cdr3_nt: TGTGCCAGCAGTTCTCGGGGGGAGGCTAACTATGGCTACACCTTC; v_call: TRBV6-6; cdr3_length: 15; d_call: NA; clone_size: NA; j_call: TRBJ1-2
cdr3_aa: CASSLGLARTGELFF; cdr3_nt: TGTGCCAGCAGTTTGGGACTAGCGCGCACCGGGGAGCTGTTTTTT; v_call: TRBV12-3/TRBV12-4; cdr3_length: 15; d_call: TRBD2; clone_size: NA; j_call: TRBJ2-2
cdr3_aa: CASSPQVDQPQHF; cdr3_nt: TGTGCCAGCTCACCACAGGTAGATCAGCCCCAGCATTTT; v_call: TRBV18; cdr3_length: 13; d_call: NA; clone_size: few; j_call: TRBJ1-5
cdr3_aa: CASSPESLASNEQFF; cdr3_nt: TGTGCCAGCTCACCTGAATCTCTCGCCAGCAATGAGCAGTTCTTC; v_call: TRBV18; cdr3_length: 15; d_call: NA; clone_size: NA; j_call: TRBJ2-1
cdr3_aa: CASRYLLRGEYNEQFF; cdr3_nt: TGTGCCAGCAGATACCTGTTGCGCGGAGAATACAATGAGCAGTTCTTC; v_call: TRBV6-1; cdr3_length: 16; d_call: NA; clone_size: few; j_call: TRBJ2-1
cdr3_aa: CASSSRTGFSGELFF; cdr3_nt: TGTGCCAGCAGCTCCCGGACAGGGTTTAGCGGGGAGCTGTTTTTT; v_call: TRBV7-2; cdr3_length: 15; d_call: TRBD1; clone_size: few; j_call: TRBJ2-2
cdr3_aa: CASSLDGWESENTIYF; cdr3_nt: TGTGCCAGCAGCTTAGATGGTTGGGAATCCGAAAACACCATATATTTT; v_call: TRBV7-2; cdr3_length: 16; d_call: NA; clone_size: NA; j_call: TRBJ1-3
cdr3_aa: CASHLTRWRGMNTEAFF; cdr3_nt: TGTGCCAGCCACCTTACCCGTTGGCGGGGTATGAACACTGAAGCTTTCTTT; v_call: TRBV5-5; cdr3_length: 17; d_call: NA; clone_size: NA; j_call: TRBJ1-1
cdr3_aa: CASSVTPGPSYEQYF; cdr3_nt: TGTGCCAGCAGCGTTACGCCGGGACCTTCCTACGAGCAGTACTTC; v_call: TRBV5-5; cdr3_length: 15; d_call: NA; clone_size: NA; j_call: TRBJ2-7
cdr3_aa: CASSQGAGTGVGYTF; cdr3_nt: TGTGCCAGCAGCCAAGGCGCCGGGACAGGGGTTGGCTACACCTTC; v_call: TRBV4-2; cdr3_length: 15; d_call: TRBD1; clone_size: NA; j_call: TRBJ1-2
cdr3_aa: CASSLGLAVKTGELFF; cdr3_nt: TGTGCCAGCAGTCTCGGACTAGCGGTGAAAACCGGGGAGCTGTTTTTT; v_call: TRBV6-2/TRBV6-3; cdr3_length: 16; d_call: TRBD2; clone_size: NA; j_call: TRBJ2-2
cdr3_aa: CASSHRGQGVKAFF; cdr3_nt: TGCGCCAGCAGCCACCGCGGACAGGGCGTAAAAGCTTTCTTT; v_call: TRBV4-3; cdr3_length: 14; d_call: TRBD1; clone_size: NA; j_call: TRBJ1-1
cdr3_aa: CSVFGGANTGELFF; cdr3_nt: TGCAGCGTTTTTGGGGGGGCGAACACCGGGGAGCTGTTTTTT; v_call: TRBV29-1; cdr3_length: 14; d_call: TRBD2; clone_size: once; j_call: TRBJ2-2
cdr3_aa: CSAPQAGVGETQYF; cdr3_nt: TGCAGTGCCCCCCAAGCGGGGGTGGGGGAGACCCAGTACTTC; v_call: TRBV20-1; cdr3_length: 14; d_call: TRBD2; clone_size: many; j_call: TRBJ2-5
cdr3_aa: CASSSMGGPLTEAFF; cdr3_nt: TGTGCCAGCAGCAGCATGGGGGGGCCGCTAACTGAAGCTTTCTTT; v_call: TRBV5-4; cdr3_length: 15; d_call: NA; clone_size: few; j_call: TRBJ1-1
cdr3_aa: CASNRQGLDFMNTEAFF; cdr3_nt: TGTGCCAGTAACCGACAGGGCCTAGACTTTATGAACACTGAAGCTTTCTTT; v_call: TRBV19; cdr3_length: 17; d_call: TRBD1; clone_size: NA; j_call: TRBJ1-1
cdr3_aa: CASSSNIPANVLTF; cdr3_nt: TGTGCCAGCAGTTCAAACATCCCGGCCAACGTCCTGACTTTC; v_call: TRBV27; cdr3_length: 14; d_call: NA; clone_size: NA; j_call: TRBJ2-6
cdr3_aa: CASSFRQGNQPQHF; cdr3_nt: TGTGCCAGCAGCTTTAGACAGGGCAATCAGCCCCAGCATTTT; v_call: TRBV7-2; cdr3_length: 14; d_call: NA; clone_size: NA; j_call: TRBJ1-5
cdr3_aa: CASSLGASGVQETQYF; cdr3_nt: TGTGCCAGCAGCTTAGGAGCTAGCGGGGTACAAGAGACCCAGTACTTC; v_call: TRBV7-2; cdr3_length: 16; d_call: TRBD2; clone_size: NA; j_call: TRBJ2-5
cdr3_aa: CAWSQGEVRYF; cdr3_nt: TGTGCCTGGAGCCAGGGAGAGGTGCGGTACTTC; v_call: TRBV30; cdr3_length: 11; d_call: NA; clone_size: NA; j_call: TRBJ2-7
cdr3_aa: CADGRQNTEAFF; cdr3_nt: TGTGCGGACGGACGGCAGAACACTGAAGCTTTCTTT; v_call: TRBV12-3/TRBV12-4; cdr3_length: 12; d_call: NA; clone_size: once; j_call: TRBJ1-1
cdr3_aa: CASNLDPNIYNEQFF; cdr3_nt: TGTGCCAGCAACCTGGACCCGAATATTTACAATGAGCAGTTCTTC; v_call: TRBV6-6; cdr3_length: 15; d_call: NA; clone_size: few; j_call: TRBJ2-1
cdr3_aa: CASSLPRSEQYF; cdr3_nt: TGTGCCAGCAGCTTGCCCCGATCCGAGCAGTACTTC; v_call: TRBV5-5; cdr3_length: 12; d_call: NA; clone_size: NA; j_call: TRBJ2-7
cdr3_aa: CATSDSTSNNEQFF; cdr3_nt: TGTGCCACCAGTGACTCGACTAGTAACAATGAGCAGTTCTTC; v_call: TRBV24-1; cdr3_length: 14; d_call: NA; clone_size: few; j_call: TRBJ2-1
cdr3_aa: CASSQGAGSFNEKLFF; cdr3_nt: TGCGCCAGCAGCCAAGGAGCCGGGTCATTTAATGAAAAACTGTTTTTT; v_call: TRBV4-1; cdr3_length: 16; d_call: NA; clone_size: NA; j_call: TRBJ1-4
cdr3_aa: CASIHWVANYGYTF; cdr3_nt: TGTGCCAGCATCCATTGGGTGGCTAACTATGGCTACACCTTC; v_call: TRBV6-6; cdr3_length: 14; d_call: NA; clone_size: NA; j_call: TRBJ1-2
cdr3_aa: CASSQGWASTYNEQFF; cdr3_nt: TGTGCCAGCAGCCAAGGATGGGCCAGCACCTACAATGAGCAGTTCTTC; v_call: TRBV7-2; cdr3_length: 16; d_call: NA; clone_size: medium-sized; j_call: TRBJ2-1
cdr3_aa: CASSLGGRGVAGGYEQYF; cdr3_nt: TGTGCCAGCAGCTTAGGGGGGAGAGGCGTAGCGGGGGGGTACGAGCAGTACTTC; v_call: TRBV7-2; cdr3_length: 18; d_call: TRBD2; clone_size: NA; j_call: TRBJ2-7
cdr3_aa: CASSVAGTYTDTQYF; cdr3_nt: TGTGCCAGCAGCGTAGCAGGGACCTACACAGATACGCAGTATTTT; v_call: TRBV9; cdr3_length: 15; d_call: NA; clone_size: many; j_call: TRBJ2-3
cdr3_aa: CASSPTGRLYTGELFF; cdr3_nt: TGTGCCAGCAGCCCCACGGGAAGGCTATACACCGGGGAGCTGTTTTTT; v_call: TRBV7-2; cdr3_length: 16; d_call: NA; clone_size: NA; j_call: TRBJ2-2
cdr3_aa: CATSDSGRGPGETQYF; cdr3_nt: TGTGCCACCAGTGATTCGGGCAGGGGGCCCGGAGAGACCCAGTACTTC; v_call: TRBV24-1; cdr3_length: 16; d_call: TRBD1; clone_size: few; j_call: TRBJ2-5
cdr3_aa: CASTRGDGYGYTF; cdr3_nt: TGTGCCAGTACGAGGGGCGATGGCTATGGCTACACCTTC; v_call: TRBV4-2; cdr3_length: 13; d_call: NA; clone_size: NA; j_call: TRBJ1-2
cdr3_aa: CASRPTRLAGTYEQYF; cdr3_nt: TGTGCCAGCAGACCCACTCGACTAGCGGGGACCTACGAGCAGTACTTC; v_call: TRBV11-2; cdr3_length: 16; d_call: TRBD2; clone_size: NA; j_call: TRBJ2-7
cdr3_aa: CASSLGASGGQETQYF; cdr3_nt: TGTGCCAGCAGCTTAGGGGCTAGCGGGGGGCAAGAGACCCAGTACTTC; v_call: TRBV7-2; cdr3_length: 16; d_call: TRBD2; clone_size: few; j_call: TRBJ2-5
cdr3_aa: CASSLPRSGDMQYF; cdr3_nt: TGTGCCAGCAGCTTACCCCGCTCGGGGGATATGCAGTATTTT; v_call: TRBV7-2; cdr3_length: 14; d_call: NA; clone_size: NA; j_call: TRBJ2-3
cdr3_aa: CSVADTDTQYF; cdr3_nt: TGCAGCGTTGCCGACACAGATACGCAGTATTTT; v_call: TRBV29-1; cdr3_length: 11; d_call: NA; clone_size: NA; j_call: TRBJ2-3
cdr3_aa: CASSSGTGPQGEQFF; cdr3_nt: TGTGCCAGCAGCTCCGGGACAGGACCTCAGGGTGAGCAGTTCTTC; v_call: TRBV7-3; cdr3_length: 15; d_call: TRBD1; clone_size: NA; j_call: TRBJ2-1
cdr3_aa: CATARDRGPDTQYF; cdr3_nt: TGTGCCACCGCCCGGGACAGGGGGCCAGATACGCAGTATTTT; v_call: TRBV7-2; cdr3_length: 14; d_call: TRBD1; clone_size: NA; j_call: TRBJ2-3
cdr3_aa: CASKTGPVYEQYF; cdr3_nt: TGTGCCAGCAAGACAGGGCCCGTCTACGAGCAGTACTTC; v_call: TRBV2; cdr3_length: 13; d_call: TRBD1; clone_size: many; j_call: TRBJ2-7
cdr3_aa: CASDLRDDCYEQYF; cdr3_nt: TGTGCCAGCGACCTCCGGGACGATTGCTACGAGCAGTACTTC; v_call: TRBV3-1; cdr3_length: 14; d_call: NA; clone_size: few; j_call: TRBJ2-7
cdr3_aa: CASSVGQGAGEKLFF; cdr3_nt: TGTGCCAGCAGCGTAGGACAAGGGGCGGGTGAAAAACTGTTTTTT; v_call: TRBV9; cdr3_length: 15; d_call: NA; clone_size: NA; j_call: TRBJ1-4
cdr3_aa: CSVGSPPEQFF; cdr3_nt: TGCAGCGTTGGATCGCCGCCCGAGCAGTTCTTC; v_call: TRBV29-1; cdr3_length: 11; d_call: NA; clone_size: few; j_call: TRBJ2-1
cdr3_aa: CSAPRGGKDTQYF; cdr3_nt: TGCAGTGCACCGCGGGGTGGGAAAGATACGCAGTATTTT; v_call: TRBV20-1; cdr3_length: 13; d_call: NA; clone_size: NA; j_call: TRBJ2-3
cdr3_aa: CASSPTFSNTEAFF; cdr3_nt: TGTGCCAGCAGCCCGACGTTCTCGAACACTGAAGCTTTCTTT; v_call: TRBV12-3/TRBV12-4; cdr3_length: 14; d_call: NA; clone_size: NA; j_call: TRBJ1-1
cdr3_aa: CASSSGTGNTIYF; cdr3_nt: TGTGCCAGCAGCTCCGGGACAGGAAACACCATATATTTT; v_call: TRBV5-6; cdr3_length: 13; d_call: NA; clone_size: few; j_call: TRBJ1-3
cdr3_aa: CASSPQTSGGANEQFF; cdr3_nt: TGTGCCAGCAGCCCGCAGACTAGCGGGGGGGCCAATGAGCAGTTCTTC; v_call: TRBV5-5; cdr3_length: 16; d_call: TRBD2; clone_size: once; j_call: TRBJ2-1
cdr3_aa: CASSSGTASRNTIYF; cdr3_nt: TGTGCCAGCAGCTCCGGGACAGCAAGCCGAAACACCATATATTTT; v_call: TRBV7-2; cdr3_length: 15; d_call: TRBD1; clone_size: NA; j_call: TRBJ1-3
cdr3_aa: CASSQETGAGAEAFF; cdr3_nt: TGTGCCAGCAGCCAAGAAACCGGTGCGGGCGCTGAAGCTTTCTTT; v_call: TRBV3-1; cdr3_length: 15; d_call: NA; clone_size: NA; j_call: TRBJ1-1
cdr3_aa: CASSPPVRSNGYTF; cdr3_nt: TGTGCCAGCTCACCACCGGTCAGAAGTAATGGCTACACCTTC; v_call: TRBV18; cdr3_length: 14; d_call: NA; clone_size: few; j_call: TRBJ1-2
cdr3_aa: CSASPTDEAFF; cdr3_nt: TGCAGTGCGTCCCCGACAGATGAAGCTTTCTTT; v_call: TRBV20-1; cdr3_length: 11; d_call: NA; clone_size: NA; j_call: TRBJ1-1
cdr3_aa: CASSPRTGGNQPQHF; cdr3_nt: TGTGCCAGCAGCCCAAGGACCGGCGGCAATCAGCCCCAGCATTTT; v_call: TRBV7-2; cdr3_length: 15; d_call: NA; clone_size: few; j_call: TRBJ1-5
cdr3_aa: CASSPFRGNYNEQFF; cdr3_nt: TGTGCCAGCAGCCCATTTAGGGGAAACTACAATGAGCAGTTCTTC; v_call: TRBV7-2; cdr3_length: 15; d_call: NA; clone_size: NA; j_call: TRBJ2-1
cdr3_aa: CASSLSLSAPQFF; cdr3_nt: TGTGCCAGCAGCCTCTCCCTTAGCGCCCCGCAGTTCTTC; v_call: TRBV7-2; cdr3_length: 13; d_call: NA; clone_size: once; j_call: TRBJ2-1
cdr3_aa: CASTLGQGVYGYTF; cdr3_nt: TGTGCCAGCACCCTCGGACAGGGTGTCTATGGCTACACCTTC; v_call: TRBV11-2; cdr3_length: 14; d_call: TRBD1; clone_size: NA; j_call: TRBJ1-2
cdr3_aa: CASRRTADSETQYF; cdr3_nt: TGTGCCAGCAGACGGACCGCTGATTCGGAGACCCAGTACTTC; v_call: TRBV6-5; cdr3_length: 14; d_call: NA; clone_size: NA; j_call: TRBJ2-5
cdr3_aa: CASSSNLWDDPTYEQYF; cdr3_nt: TGTGCCAGCAGTTCAAATCTCTGGGACGACCCTACCTACGAGCAGTACTTC; v_call: TRBV12-3/TRBV12-4; cdr3_length: 17; d_call: NA; clone_size: NA; j_call: TRBJ2-7
cdr3_aa: CASGGLVTDTQYF; cdr3_nt: TGCGCCAGTGGGGGGCTGGTCACAGATACGCAGTATTTT; v_call: TRBV5-1; cdr3_length: 13; d_call: NA; clone_size: NA; j_call: TRBJ2-3